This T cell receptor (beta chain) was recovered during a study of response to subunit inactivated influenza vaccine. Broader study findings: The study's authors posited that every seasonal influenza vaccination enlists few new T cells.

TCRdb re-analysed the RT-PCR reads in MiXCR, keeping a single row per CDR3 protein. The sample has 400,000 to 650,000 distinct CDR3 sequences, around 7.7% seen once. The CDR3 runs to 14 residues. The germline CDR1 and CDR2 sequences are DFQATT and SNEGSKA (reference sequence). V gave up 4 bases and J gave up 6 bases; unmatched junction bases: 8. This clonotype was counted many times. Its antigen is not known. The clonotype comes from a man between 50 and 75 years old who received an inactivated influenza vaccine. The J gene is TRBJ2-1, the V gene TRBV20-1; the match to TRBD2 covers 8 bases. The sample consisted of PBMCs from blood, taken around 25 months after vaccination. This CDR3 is CSAKRESASNEQFF. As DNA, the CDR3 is TGCAGTGCTAAGCGGGAGTCCGCTTCCAATGAGCAGTTCTTC.